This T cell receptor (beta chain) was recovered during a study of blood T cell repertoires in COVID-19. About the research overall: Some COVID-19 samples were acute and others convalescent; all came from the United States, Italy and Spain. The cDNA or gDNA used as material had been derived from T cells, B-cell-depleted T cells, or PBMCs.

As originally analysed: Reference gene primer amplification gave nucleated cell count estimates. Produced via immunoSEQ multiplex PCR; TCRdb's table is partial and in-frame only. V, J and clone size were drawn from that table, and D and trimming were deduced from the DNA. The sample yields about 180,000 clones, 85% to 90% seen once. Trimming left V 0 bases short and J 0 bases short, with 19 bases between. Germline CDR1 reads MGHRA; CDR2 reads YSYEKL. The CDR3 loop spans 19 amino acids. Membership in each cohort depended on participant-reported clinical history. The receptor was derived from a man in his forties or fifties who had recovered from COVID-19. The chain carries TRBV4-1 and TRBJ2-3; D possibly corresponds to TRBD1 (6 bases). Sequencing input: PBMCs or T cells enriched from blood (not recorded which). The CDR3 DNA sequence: TGCGCCAGCAGCCAAGATAAGGGGCTCTGGGGGCCTAGCACAGATACGCAGTATTTT. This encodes CASSQDKGLWGPSTDTQYF.